A single sample is the source of the 20 T cell receptor beta chains below, sequenced in a study of beta chain features in type 1 diabetes. Sequenced material consisted of expressed TCRB transcripts (all of the isolated RNA was reverse transcribed). Assay used: immunoSEQ multiplex PCR; TCRdb lists only in-frame clones, some missing. The sample lists around 400,000 clones; around 13% were seen once. Input material: naive CD4+ T cells from blood. The origin of the receptors is a man between 18 and 35 years old in good health.

This clone was detected a few times. The chain links TRBV27 to TRBJ2-5; TRBD1 is a possible D gene (6 bases). CDR1 and CDR2 (germline): MNHEY, SMNVEV (reference sequence). The CDR3 covers 15 residues. V was clipped by 7 bases and J by 2 bases, with 17 bases between them. The chain's CDR3 is CASTPRSGTQETQYF. CDR3 DNA: TGTGCCAGCACCCCCAGGTCGGGGACACAAGAGACCCAGTACTTC.

The sample holds a few counts of this clone. The rearrangement links TRBV2 to TRBJ1-5, with TRBD1 matching over 12 bases. Germline trimming cut 3 bases from V and 7 bases from J; bases unmatched to any gene: 7. This CDR3 is 16 amino acids long. Germline V gene sequence: CDR1 SNHLY, CDR2 FYNNEI. The CDR3 nucleotides are TGTGCCAGCAGTGACGGGGACAGGGGGCTTGAACAGCCCCAGCATTTT. It yields the protein CASSDGDRGLEQPQHF.

A few counts support this clone. The V gene is TRBV28, the J gene TRBJ1-2; possible D gene TRBD1, 5 bases. The CDR3 has 15 residues. V lost 6 bases and J 8 bases, leaving 22 bases between the germline ends. Germline CDR1 reads MDHEN; CDR2 reads SYDVKM. The CDR3 nucleotides read TGTGCCAGCAGGACGAATTGGGGCTGGGTTTTAGGCTACACCTTC. Amino acids: CASRTNWGWVLGYTF.

This clone came up a few times. CDR3 DNA: TGTGCCAGCAGCTTAGCGGCTTCTTATGGCTACACCTTC. It codes for CASSLAASYGYTF. The rearrangement links TRBV5-6 to TRBJ1-2; D remains unclear. Trimming stripped 2 bases from V and 5 bases from J, with 10 bases between. The CDR3 has 13 amino acids. In germline, CDR1 is SGHDT, CDR2 YYEEEE.

The rearrangement uses TRBV11-2 and TRBJ2-7; a weak D match, TRBD2 (5 bases). The CDR3 length is 15 residues. V lost 1 base and J lost 4, with 14 bases in between. Germline V gene lookup returns CDR1 SGHAT and CDR2 FQNNGV. The chain's CDR3 is CASSLAVGSGYEQYF. DNA for the CDR3: TGTGCCAGCAGCTTAGCGGTTGGGAGTGGTTACGAGCAGTACTTC.

This clone appeared once. An end of the junction differs from the germline gene, which may be a read error. At the DNA level, this CDR3 is encoded by other sequences in the same sample as well. CDR3 loop: CASSQGQLRNSPLHF. CDR3 DNA sequence: TGTGCTAGTAGCCAGGGACAGCTGAGGAATTCACCCCTCCACTTT. This chain links TRBV19 with TRBJ1-6, with TRBD1 identical over 7 bases. CDR1 is LNHDA and CDR2 is SQIVND in the germline V gene (reference sequence). This CDR3 comprises 15 residues.

This clone has only a few counts. The V call is TRBV6-1, the J call TRBJ2-1; 7 bases are shared with TRBD2. The junction had 11 bases not matched to a gene; V was cut back by 9 bases and J by 3 bases. The CDR3 has 15 residues. Per germline, CDR1 MNHNS and CDR2 SASEGT. The CDR3 loop is CASQPGASGYNEQFF. CDR3 nucleotide sequence: TGTGCCAGTCAGCCCGGGGCTAGCGGCTACAATGAGCAGTTCTTC.

This clone has a handful of counts. This rearrangement joins TRBV5-1 to TRBJ1-4, with D perhaps TRBD1 (5 bases). Trimming stripped 2 bases from V and 0 bases from J, with 11 bases between. The CDR3 is 16 amino acids. The germline V gene has CDR1 SGHRS and CDR2 YFSETQ. The CDR3 region is CASSFPGGSTNEKLFF. CDR3 in DNA: TGCGCCAGCAGCTTTCCGGGGGGATCAACTAATGAAAAACTGTTTTTT.

The V and J genes are TRBV30 and TRBJ2-1; 12 bases fit TRBD2. Germline CDR1 is GTSNPN and CDR2 is SVGIG (reference sequence). The V gene end was trimmed by 1 base and the J gene end by 7 bases; junction bases not matched to a gene: 8. The CDR3 contains 16 residues. CDR3 DNA: TGTGCCTGGAGTGGCAATCGGCTAGCGGGAGGGAATGAGCAGTTCTTC. Amino acids: CAWSGNRLAGGNEQFF.

The V gene is TRBV10-2, the J gene TRBJ2-5; 7 bases are a match to TRBD1. With 8 bases clipped from V and 4 bases from J, the junction kept 10 bases outside the gene matches. Per the germline V gene, CDR1 is WSHSY and CDR2 is SAAADI. This CDR3 is built from 14 residues. As DNA, the CDR3 is TGCGCCAGCGCAATCCGACAGGGAGCAGAGACCCAGTACTTC. Amino acids: CASAIRQGAETQYF.

This clone was counted only a few times. The chain links TRBV30 to TRBJ1-5, with 8 bases lining up with TRBD1. CDR3 length equals 14 residues. The junction had 4 bases not matched to a gene; V was cut back by 3 bases and J by 3 bases. Germline V gene data show CDR1 as GTSNPN and CDR2 as SVGIG (reference sequence). CDR3 DNA sequence: TGTGCCTGGAGAGGGGACAGGACCAATCAGCCCCAGCATTTT. This codes for CAWRGDRTNQPQHF.

This clone has more than one count but fewer than ten. CDR3 in DNA: TGTGCCAGCAGTCGACAGGGCCACGAGCAGTACTTC. Encoded protein: CASSRQGHEQYF. This chain uses TRBV6-6 with TRBJ2-7; 7 bases are shared with TRBD1. The CDR3 covers 12 residues. Germline CDR1 and CDR2: MNHNY and SVGAGI (reference sequence). After removal of 5 bases from V and 5 bases from J, the junction contained 3 bases not matched to a gene.

A few counts support this clone. The identical CDR3 is also encoded by other nucleotide sequences in the sample. The rearrangement uses TRBV6-5 and TRBJ1-5; TRBD1 matches at 7 bases. CDR1 and CDR2 from the germline V gene are MNHEY and SVGAGI. J lost 2 bases, V lost 6 bases, and 4 bases had no gene match. The CDR3 is 14 amino acids. The DNA for the CDR3 is TGTGCCAGCAGCCCAGGGACAGGCAATCAGCCCCAGCATTTT. Amino acid sequence: CASSPGTGNQPQHF.

This clone has ten or more counts. The chain couples TRBV29-1 to TRBJ2-7, with 8 bases aligning to TRBD1. Germline V gives CDR1 SQVTM, CDR2 ANQGSEA. The CDR3 is made up of 13 amino acids. J gave up 4 bases and V 7 bases, and 9 bases lay outside the gene matches. The CDR3 region is CSAKTGAEYEQYF. DNA for the CDR3: TGCAGCGCTAAGACAGGGGCAGAATACGAGCAGTACTTC.

This clone has a handful of counts. The chain employs TRBV28 and TRBJ2-7; the D gene is possibly TRBD1 (5 bases). Germline assignment: CDR1 MDHEN and CDR2 SYDVKM. The CDR3 has 12 amino acids. V was cut by 4 bases and J by 6 bases, with 10 bases left in between. CDR3 DNA sequence: TGTGCCAGCAGTTCCCTTGGGGCCGAGCAGTACTTC. It is translated as CASSSLGAEQYF. Full variable domain (rest looked up from reference TRBV28 and TRBJ2-7): DVKVTQSSRYLVKRTGEKVFLECVQDMDHENMFWYRQDPGLGLRLIYFSYDVKMKEKGDIPEGYSVSREKKERFSLILESASTNQTSMYLCASSSLGAEQYFGPGTRLTVT.

J is TRBJ2-3 and V is TRBV29-1, with D perhaps matching TRBD1 (6 bases). The CDR3 contains 13 residues. V was shortened by 7 bases and J by 5 bases, with 16 bases between the two germline ends. Germline V gene sequence: CDR1 SQVTM, CDR2 ANQGSEA. The CDR3: CSEENRGGDTQYF. The CDR3 region has the DNA TGCAGCGAAGAAAACAGAGGGGGAGATACGCAGTATTTT.

This clone has only a few counts. The rearrangement uses TRBV7-2 and TRBJ1-2; no firm D call. CDR1 is SGHTA and CDR2 is FQGNSA in the germline V gene. The ends were cut back, 5 bases at V and 5 bases at J, with 9 bases in the middle. This CDR3 is 12 amino acids long. CDR3 protein: CASSTQSYGYTF. The CDR3 DNA is TGTGCCAGCAGCACACAGAGTTATGGCTACACCTTC.

The chain has TRBV9 and TRBJ1-1; D possibly corresponds to TRBD1 (6 bases). V was trimmed by 3 bases and J by 4 bases, leaving 16 bases between them. This CDR3 is built from 15 residues. Germline CDR1 is SGDLS and CDR2 is YYNGEE. CDR3 sequence reads: CASSDKPGAPTEAFF. CDR3 bases: TGTGCCAGCAGCGATAAACCAGGGGCGCCCACTGAAGCTTTCTTT.

This clone was seen a few times. Other nucleotide sequences in the sample specify the same CDR3. V usage is TRBV7-9 and J usage is TRBJ2-5, with D possibly TRBD1 on 5 matching bases. The CDR3 totals 13 residues. The germline V and J ends were trimmed by 5 bases and 5 bases, with 12 bases remaining between them. The germline CDR1 and CDR2 sequences are SEHNR and FQNEAQ (reference sequence). The DNA of the CDR3 is TGTGCCAGCAGCAGCCAGGGAAGGGAGACCCAGTACTTC. It encodes CASSSQGRETQYF.

The chain uses TRBV10-3 and TRBJ1-1; D is unresolved. With 4 bases removed from V and 2 bases from J, the gap between germline ends came to 8 bases. The CDR3 is 13 amino acids. Germline CDR1 ENHRY, CDR2 SYGVKD. CDR3 in amino acids: CAISGGDNTEAFF. The CDR3 bases are TGTGCCATCAGTGGGGGAGATAACACTGAAGCTTTCTTT.